Below are 14 T cell receptor beta chains sequenced from a single sample in a study of T cell repertoires in aging, cancer and after chemotherapy. Multiplex touch-down PCR with TRB-A/B primers amplified rearranged V-D-J TRB sequences. MiXCR, run by TCRdb on the multiplex PCR reads, gives a single entry per CDR3 protein. The table shows 7,300 or so distinct CDR3 sequences, with less than 65% occurring only once. Peripheral blood genomic DNA, not sorted cells or RNA, was the template. The source material was blood. All receptors derive from a human donor with a solid tumor.

This clonotype was seen only once. This chain uses TRBV6-2 or TRBV6-3 with TRBJ2-7; TRBD2 matches at 12 bases. CDR3 length: 15 amino acids. Looked up from germline, CDR1 is MNHEY and CDR2 is SVGEGT. Trimming cost V 6 bases and J 4 bases; bases outside gene matches: 7. The CDR3 region is CASSPLAGGDYEQYF. Written as DNA, the CDR3 is TGTGCCAGCAGCCCCCTAGCGGGAGGGGATTACGAGCAGTACTTC.

In DNA, the CDR3 is TGTGCCAGCAGTTCAGCGGGCATTCCCGTCGAGCAGTACTTC. As protein: CASSSAGIPVEQYF. J is TRBJ2-7 and V is TRBV12-3 or TRBV12-4; a possible D gene is TRBD2 (6 bases). The CDR3 is 14 residues long. The V end lost 4 bases, the J end lost 6 bases, and 16 bases lay between the germline ends.

The J gene is TRBJ2-1, the V gene TRBV28; D assignment may be TRBD1 or TRBD2 (6 bases each). Germline V gene sequence: CDR1 MDHEN, CDR2 SYDVKM. Trimming removed 6 bases from V and 4 bases from J, with 16 bases in between. The CDR3 covers 15 residues. The CDR3 spells CASREGGGLYNEQFF. CDR3 coding DNA: TGTGCCAGCAGAGAGGGGGGAGGCCTATACAATGAGCAGTTCTTC. Based on the CDR3 plus reference TRBV28 and TRBJ2-1, the full variable domain is DVKVTQSSRYLVKRTGEKVFLECVQDMDHENMFWYRQDPGLGLRLIYFSYDVKMKEKGDIPEGYSVSREKKERFSLILESASTNQTSMYLCASREGGGLYNEQFFGPGTRLTVL.

The rearrangement uses TRBV27 and TRBJ2-5; 9 nucleotides match TRBD2. This CDR3 spans 15 amino acids. Trimming at V came to 8 bases and at J to 5 bases, leaving 12 bases not matched to a gene. CDR1 and CDR2 (germline): MNHEY, SMNVEV (reference sequence). CDR3 sequence (DNA): TGTGCCAGCTCCAAAGGGGGACTAGCCTCGGAGACCCAGTACTTC. Translation gives CASSKGGLASETQYF.

The chain links TRBV7-2 to TRBJ1-3; TRBD1 matches at 7 bases. CDR1 SGHTA and CDR2 FQGNSA come from the germline V gene. Germline trimming cut 5 bases from V and 5 bases from J; bases unmatched to any gene: 6. This CDR3 is built from 14 residues. The CDR3 sequence is CASSQDRVRNTIYF. The CDR3 coding sequence is TGTGCCAGCAGCCAAGACAGGGTTAGAAACACCATATATTTT.

The V call is TRBV7-9, the J call TRBJ2-5; D gene unclear. The V and J ends lost 2 bases and 1 base respectively, with 8 bases between them. The CDR3 contains 14 residues. In germline, CDR1 is SEHNR, CDR2 FQNEAQ (reference sequence). Here the CDR3 DNA reads TGTGCCAGCAGCTTACGACTGAGCCAAGAGACCCAGTACTTC. Amino acids: CASSLRLSQETQYF.

The gene calls are TRBV19 and TRBJ1-5, with a weak D call TRBD1 (6 bases). Deletions cut 5 bases from V and 4 bases from J, with 15 bases between. Germline V gives CDR1 LNHDA, CDR2 SQIVND (reference sequence). The CDR3 runs 15 residues. CDR3 amino acids: CASSAQQGANQPQHF. The DNA of the CDR3 is TGTGCCAGTAGTGCACAACAGGGAGCGAATCAGCCCCAGCATTTT.

This clonotype came up a few times. This chain connects TRBV10-3 to TRBJ1-1, with TRBD1 matching over 7 bases. V trimming: 2 bases; J trimming: 8 bases; junction bases outside the gene matches: 5. Germline CDR1 is ENHRY and CDR2 is SYGVKD. The length of the CDR3 is 13 residues. CDR3: CAISEDRATEAFF. The CDR3 nucleotides read TGTGCCATCAGTGAGGACAGGGCAACGGAAGCTTTCTTT.

DNA for the CDR3: TGTGCCAGCAGCCCTCCGAGGAGCGGCAGCTACGAGCAGTACTTC. This gives the protein CASSPPRSGSYEQYF. The chain employs TRBV7-2 and TRBJ2-7; weak D call: TRBD2 (5 bases). The CDR3 contains 15 residues. V was clipped by 5 bases and J by 3 bases, with 17 bases between them. Germline V gene data show CDR1 as SGHTA and CDR2 as FQGNSA.

Regarding this clonotype: One end of the junction varies from germline; a read error may be responsible. The chain uses TRBV5-1 and TRBJ2-7; D possibly corresponds to TRBD2 (6 bases). Germline loops: CDR1 SGHRS, CDR2 YFSETQ. This CDR3 spans 14 amino acids. The CDR3: CASSLEGYSSEQYF. In DNA, the CDR3 is TGTGCCAGCAGCTTGGAGGGTTATTCGAGCGAGCAGTACTTC.

This chain's CDR3 is CASRVDNSPLHF. DNA for the CDR3: TGTGCCAGCAGGGTTGATAATTCACCCCTCCACTTT. This chain links TRBV12-3 or TRBV12-4 with TRBJ1-6; D not certain. The V end lost 6 bases, the J end lost 5 bases, and 5 bases lay between the germline ends. The CDR3 contains 12 residues.

This clonotype has more than one count but fewer than ten. The V call is TRBV6-5, the J call TRBJ1-3; D unresolved. CDR1 is MNHEY and CDR2 is SVGAGI in the germline V gene. Between the trimmed V and J ends, which lost 2 bases and 0 bases, there was a span of 2 bases. The CDR3 is 13 residues long. This CDR3 reads CASSYGSGNTIYF. CDR3 coding DNA: TGTGCCAGCAGTTACGGCTCTGGAAACACCATATATTTT.

This clonotype was detected a few times. V usage is TRBV30 and J usage is TRBJ2-7; D gene ambiguous. The CDR3 length is 13 residues. Germline-derived CDR1 and CDR2 are GTSNPN and SVGIG (reference sequence). V was shortened by 8 bases and J by 0 bases, with 14 bases between the two germline ends. CDR3 sequence (DNA): TGTGCCGGGTTGGCCCAAAGCTCCTACGAGCAGTACTTC. It encodes CAGLAQSSYEQYF.

There are a few counts of this clonotype. The CDR3 sequence: CASSSFYTEAFF. The DNA for the CDR3 is TGTGCCAGCAGTTCTTTTTACACTGAAGCTTTCTTT. V and J are TRBV6-2 or TRBV6-3 and TRBJ1-1, with D unclear. The V end was cut by 4 bases, the J end by 3 bases, with 6 bases between. Looked up from germline, CDR1 is MNHEY and CDR2 is SVGEGT. CDR3 size: 12 residues.